This is a list of T cell receptor beta chains from one sample in a study of early T cells in non-severe SARS-CoV-2 infection. Via MiXCR, TCRdb re-called the 5' RACE reads, giving one row per CDR3 protein. The data show more than 60,000 distinct CDR3 sequences, around 13% seen once. The sample was whole blood. These receptors came from an adult who was a healthcare worker with PCR-confirmed SARS-CoV-2 infection or an uninfected control (not recorded which). CDR3s include the opening cysteine and the closing phenylalanine or tryptophan. A D gene is named only where the DNA matches it firmly. Expanded clones are given a class, and other clones once, few, many or no size at all.

clone_size	j_call	d_call	v_call	cdr3_nt	cdr3_aa
-	TRBJ2-1	-	TRBV2	TGTGCCAGCAGTGGCCAGTATTCCTACAATGAGCAGTTCTTC	CASSGQYSYNEQFF
few	TRBJ2-2	TRBD1	TRBV15	TGTGCCACCAGCAGAGAACAGGGGGCGAACACCGGGGAGCTGTTTTTT	CATSREQGANTGELFF
-	TRBJ2-3	TRBD1	TRBV6-5	TGTGCCAGCAGTTTCCGGGACAGGGTTACAGATACGCAGTATTTT	CASSFRDRVTDTQYF
few	TRBJ2-1	TRBD2	TRBV12-3/TRBV12-4	TGTGCCAGCAGAGGGAGCGGGGGGGCGCATGAGCAGTTCTTC	CASRGSGGAHEQFF
-	TRBJ2-3	-	TRBV6-5	TGTGCCAGCACCCAGCTAAATACGCAGTATTTT	CASTQLNTQYF
few	TRBJ1-1	-	TRBV3-1	TGTGCCAGCAGCCAAATAAACACTGAAGCTTTCTTT	CASSQINTEAFF
few	TRBJ2-1	-	TRBV9	TGTGCCAGCAGCCCTCTCGCTAATGAGCAGTTCTTC	CASSPLANEQFF
-	TRBJ2-7	-	TRBV6-5	TGTGCCAGCAGTTACATCAGGGGCGAGCAGTACTTC	CASSYIRGEQYF
medium-sized	TRBJ1-5	-	TRBV2	TGTGCCAGCGGGGAGGGTTGGAATAGCAATCAGCCCCAGCATTTT	CASGEGWNSNQPQHF
few	TRBJ2-3	TRBD1	TRBV4-1	TGCGCCAGCAGCCAAGGTGGGGCAGGGGGTGGCACAGATACGCAGTATTTT	CASSQGGAGGGTDTQYF
few	TRBJ2-1	-	TRBV5-6	TGTGCCAGCAGCCCGCAGGGACTGATCTACAATGAGCAGTTCTTC	CASSPQGLIYNEQFF
many	TRBJ2-5	-	TRBV5-4	TGTGCCGGGTGGTTCCGGGCCGCACAAGAGACCCAGTACTTC	CAGWFRAAQETQYF
-	TRBJ2-1	TRBD2	TRBV9	TGTGCCAGCAGCGCAAGACTAGCTTTCTACAATGAGCAGTTCTTC	CASSARLAFYNEQFF
many	TRBJ1-6	-	TRBV7-6	TGTGCCAGCAGCCCAGGGGCGGCGTTTCGGCTGGGCTATAATTCACCCCTCCACTTT	CASSPGAAFRLGYNSPLHF
few	TRBJ1-4	-	TRBV10-3	TGTGCCACCACCCACGCAACTAATGAAAAACTGTTTTTT	CATTHATNEKLFF
-	TRBJ2-3	-	TRBV15	TGTGCCACCAGCAGAGATCCCCGCACTAATACGCAGTATTTT	CATSRDPRTNTQYF
many	TRBJ1-5	-	TRBV20-1	TGCAGTGCTAGAAGACCCATCGGCAATCAGCCCCAGCATTTT	CSARRPIGNQPQHF
-	TRBJ1-4	TRBD1	TRBV5-1	TGCGCCAGCAGCTCCGGTGGGGACAGGCGGGATGAAAAACTGTTTTTT	CASSSGGDRRDEKLFF
many	TRBJ1-5	-	TRBV19	TGTGCCAGTATGCGGGGGGCGCGCAGCAATCAGCCCCAGCATTTT	CASMRGARSNQPQHF
few	TRBJ2-3	TRBD1	TRBV20-1	TGCAGTGAGACAGGGGGGGGCACAGATACGCAGTATTTT	CSETGGGTDTQYF
-	TRBJ1-1	-	TRBV5-1	TGCGCCAGCAGACTAGGGCTGAACACTGAAGCTTTCTTT	CASRLGLNTEAFF
many	TRBJ2-7	-	TRBV28	TGTGCCAGCAGTCCCGTAGGAAGGGCCTACGAGCAGTACTTC	CASSPVGRAYEQYF
once	TRBJ2-1	TRBD2	TRBV5-1	TGCGCCAGCAAACTAGCGGGGGCCCCCAATGAGCAGTTCTTC	CASKLAGAPNEQFF
-	TRBJ1-1	-	TRBV3-1	TGTGCCAGCAGCCCCTTCGGGACTGAAGCTTTCTTT	CASSPFGTEAFF
-	TRBJ2-3	-	TRBV30	TGTGCCTGGAGTGTACTAGCCGCTAGCACAGATACGCAGTATTTT	CAWSVLAASTDTQYF
many	TRBJ1-1	-	TRBV20-1	TGCAGTGCTAGTTACAGCAACACTGAAGCTTTCTTT	CSASYSNTEAFF
few	TRBJ2-1	-	TRBV9	TGTGCCAGCAGCGTAGCTGGAATCGCCGGCAATGAGCAGTTCTTC	CASSVAGIAGNEQFF
-	TRBJ2-1	TRBD1	TRBV20-1	TGCAGTGCTAGAGATCCCGGCGGGGGACAGGGAAGAGACAATGAGCAGTTCTTC	CSARDPGGGQGRDNEQFF
many	TRBJ1-5	TRBD1	TRBV24-1	TGTGCCACCAGTGACCGGACAGGGGGTAGCAATCAGCCCCAGCATTTT	CATSDRTGGSNQPQHF
-	TRBJ2-7	-	TRBV12-2	TGTGCAAGTCGCTTAGAGTGGACAGCGAACGAGCAGTACTTC	CASRLEWTANEQYF
few	TRBJ2-7	-	TRBV28	TGTGCCAGCAGTTTAGACAGCACCGGGGTCTACGAGCAGTACTTC	CASSLDSTGVYEQYF
many	TRBJ2-7	TRBD2	TRBV5-1	TGCGCCAGCAGTTTTAGCCCGGGAGAAGCGGGAGAGCAGTACTTC	CASSFSPGEAGEQYF
-	TRBJ1-5	-	TRBV7-9	TGTGCCAGCAGCTTAGCGGGAGGGGCTAGCAATCAGCCCCAGCATTTT	CASSLAGGASNQPQHF
few	TRBJ2-3	TRBD2	TRBV7-2	TGTGCCAGCAGTCGGACTAGCGGGAGCGCAGATACGCAGTATTTT	CASSRTSGSADTQYF
few	TRBJ2-2	-	TRBV12-3/TRBV12-4	TGTGCCAGCAGTTTGGAGGGCTACCACACCGGGGAGCTGTTTTTT	CASSLEGYHTGELFF
many	TRBJ2-1	TRBD2	TRBV7-6	TGTGCCAGCAGCCGAATTCCGGGACTAGAAGATTACAATGAGCAGTTCTTC	CASSRIPGLEDYNEQFF
few	TRBJ1-4	TRBD1	TRBV6-5	TGTGCCAGCAGTTATTTGGACAGGGGGTATGAAAAACTGTTTTTT	CASSYLDRGYEKLFF
few	TRBJ2-1	TRBD2	TRBV4-1	TGCGCCAGCAGCCAAGGGGCTAGCGGGGGGCGAAATGAGCAGTTCTTC	CASSQGASGGRNEQFF
many	TRBJ2-6	-	TRBV10-3	TGTGCCATCAGGACGGCCGCCGGGGCCAACGTCCTGACTTTC	CAIRTAAGANVLTF
few	TRBJ1-2	TRBD1	TRBV30	TGTGCCTGGAACCAATATCGCCGGACAGGGCTCTCCAACTATGGCTACACCTTC	CAWNQYRRTGLSNYGYTF
-	TRBJ2-7	-	TRBV6-2/TRBV6-3	TGTGCCAGCAGCCAGTCCCCCTACGAGCAGTACTTC	CASSQSPYEQYF
-	TRBJ1-6	TRBD1	TRBV20-1	TGCAGTGCTAGCGGGACAGGAAATTCACCCCTCCACTTT	CSASGTGNSPLHF
-	TRBJ2-1	-	TRBV6-5	TGTGCCAGCAGGCGAGGGTTTATGTCCTCTCACAATGAGCAGTTCTTC	CASRRGFMSSHNEQFF
-	TRBJ1-6	TRBD1	TRBV5-1	TGCGCCAGCAGCTTTTGGACAGGCGCCTGGGGTTCACCCCTCCACTTT	CASSFWTGAWGSPLHF
-	TRBJ2-7	-	TRBV5-1	TGCGCCAGCACTGCTGGGGACTCCTACGAGCAGTACTTC	CASTAGDSYEQYF
-	TRBJ1-4	-	TRBV4-1	TGCGCCAGCAGCCAAGGGGCCAGGGGTGATGAAAAACTGTTTTTT	CASSQGARGDEKLFF
-	TRBJ1-6	-	TRBV20-1	TGCAGTGCTAGAGATCTGAACAGTAATTCACCCCTCCACTTT	CSARDLNSNSPLHF
many	TRBJ2-7	-	TRBV19	TGTGCCAGTAGGTCGGCAGGGAGTAGCGGCGAGCAGTACTTC	CASRSAGSSGEQYF
-	TRBJ1-1	-	TRBV30	TGTGCCTGGAGCTTCAGTGAGACCACTGAAGCTTTCTTT	CAWSFSETTEAFF
few	TRBJ1-1	-	TRBV5-4	TGTGCCAGCAGCCCGGGACATACGAACACTGAAGCTTTCTTT	CASSPGHTNTEAFF
-	TRBJ2-7	TRBD2	TRBV28	TGTGCCAGCAGAGCTAGCGGGAGGTCCTCCTACGAGCAGTACTTC	CASRASGRSSYEQYF
-	TRBJ2-1	-	TRBV27	TGTGCCAGCAAGAGGGTCCCCTACAATGAGCAGTTCTTC	CASKRVPYNEQFF
-	TRBJ2-2	TRBD2	TRBV29-1	TGCAGCGTCCTAGCGGGAGGGGTTTCGGCCGGGGAGCTGTTTTTT	CSVLAGGVSAGELFF
-	TRBJ2-1	-	TRBV4-1	TGCGCCAGCAGCCGGGATAACGGGGGAAGAATCGACAATGAGCAGTTCTTC	CASSRDNGGRIDNEQFF
-	TRBJ1-1	-	TRBV18	TGTGCCAGCTCACCCCAAAGGTCAGGGCTAAGGGCTGAAGCTTTCTTT	CASSPQRSGLRAEAFF
once	TRBJ2-3	-	TRBV12-3/TRBV12-4	TGTGCCAGCAGTCGGAACCAGGGAGATACGCGGTATTTT	CASSRNQGDTRYF
-	TRBJ1-1	-	TRBV28	TGTGCCAGCAGTTCGGGACATCCGGAGAAGACTGAAGCTTTCTTT	CASSSGHPEKTEAFF
few	TRBJ2-2	-	TRBV6-5	TGTGCCAGCAGTTATTCGGGGACCGGGGAGCTGTTTTTT	CASSYSGTGELFF
few	TRBJ2-1	-	TRBV5-1	TGCGCCAGCAGCTTGGGAGAGAACTCCTACAATGAGCAGTTCTTC	CASSLGENSYNEQFF